These 11 T cell receptor beta chains originate from one sample sequenced in a study of blood T cell repertoires in COVID-19. Method: immunoSEQ multiplex PCR; TCRdb's copy keeps in-frame clones and lacks some. In the table there are about 100,000 clones, roughly 92% of which are singletons. The sample consisted of peripheral blood. These receptors came from a man aged 50 to 59 with active COVID-19.

This chain joins TRBV11-2 and TRBJ2-7, with D unclear. V was trimmed by 7 bases and J by 3 bases, leaving 7 bases between them. Germline values: CDR1 SGHAT, CDR2 FQNNGV. The CDR3 totals 11 residues. The CDR3 region is CASMAVYEQYF. CDR3 sequence (DNA): TGTGCCAGCATGGCAGTCTACGAGCAGTACTTC.

This clone has only one observation. The rearrangement links TRBV5-4 to TRBJ1-1; TRBD1 matches 7 bases. Germline trimming cut 4 bases from V and 5 bases from J; bases unmatched to any gene: 11. Germline V gene sequence: CDR1 SGHNT, CDR2 YYREEE (reference sequence). There are 15 residues in the CDR3. CDR3 DNA sequence: TGTGCCAGCAGCACCTCGGACAGGTCTACGACTGAAGCTTTCTTT. Translation: CASSTSDRSTTEAFF.

The chain joins TRBV7-6 to TRBJ1-3; D is possibly TRBD1 (6 bases). V was clipped by 5 bases and J by 3 bases, with 17 bases between them. Germline V gene sequence: CDR1 SGHVS, CDR2 FNYEAQ. The CDR3 spans 16 residues. The CDR3 DNA follows: TGTGCCAGCAGCAACCTATTACAGGGAAATGGAAACACCATATATTTT. Amino acid sequence: CASSNLLQGNGNTIYF.

The chain uses TRBV10-3 and TRBJ2-5; 8 bases are shared with TRBD1. Germline V CDR1 and CDR2: ENHRY, SYGVKD. The CDR3 loop spans 14 amino acids. With V trimmed by 5 bases and J by 6 bases, 8 bases remained unmatched. The CDR3 DNA is TGTGCCATCAGTAACGGACAGGGAGAAAAGACCCAGTACTTC. Amino acids: CAISNGQGEKTQYF.

V is TRBV9 and J is TRBJ1-4; 10 nucleotides line up with TRBD1. J lost 8 bases, V lost 3 bases, and 7 bases had no gene match. The CDR3 is 15 residues long. Per germline, CDR1 SGDLS and CDR2 YYNGEE. The DNA for the CDR3 is TGTGCCAGCAGCGCCTTTGGGACAGGGGAAGAAAAACTGTTTTTT. The encoded protein is CASSAFGTGEEKLFF.

CDR3 residues: CASSLRLLIRAGGFAEQFF. CDR3 in DNA: TGCGCCAGCAGCCTCCGTCTGCTAATCAGGGCGGGAGGGTTCGCTGAGCAGTTCTTC. The rearrangement links TRBV5-1 to TRBJ2-1, with 9 bases identical to TRBD2. The V gene's germline CDR1 is SGHRS and CDR2 YFSETQ. Unmatched junction bases numbered 23, after V lost 4 bases and J lost 9 bases. The CDR3 length is 19 residues.

The chain links TRBV24-1 to TRBJ2-2; unclear D gene. The CDR3 covers 14 residues. V was shortened by 4 bases and J by 3 bases, with 8 bases between the two germline ends. Germline CDR1 is KGHDR and CDR2 is SFDVKD. The CDR3 loop is CATSDPGHTGELFF. CDR3 sequence (DNA): TGTGCCACCAGTGACCCCGGTCACACCGGGGAGCTGTTTTTT.

The chain is built from TRBV12-3 or TRBV12-4 and TRBJ2-2, with a tentative D call TRBD1 (5 bases). V was clipped by 7 bases and J by 5 bases, with 11 bases between them. There are 13 residues in the CDR3. The CDR3 loop is CASTKKGTGELFF. The CDR3, as DNA: TGTGCCAGCACCAAAAAGGGGACCGGGGAGCTGTTTTTT.

The chain joins TRBV11-2 to TRBJ2-2, with TRBD1 matching 7 bases. Germline V gives CDR1 SGHAT, CDR2 FQNNGV. This CDR3 has 15 amino acids. Germline trimming cut 5 bases from V and 3 bases from J; bases unmatched to any gene: 6. The CDR3 loop is CASSPYRGYTGELFF. In nucleotides, the CDR3 is TGTGCCAGCAGCCCTTACAGGGGTTACACCGGGGAGCTGTTTTTT.

The rearrangement uses TRBV5-1 and TRBJ1-2; TRBD1 matches at 7 bases. Germline-derived CDR1 and CDR2 are SGHRS and YFSETQ. The CDR3 contains 15 residues. J gave up 6 bases and V 4 bases, and 12 bases lay outside the gene matches. The chain's CDR3 is CASSAGDRQADGYTF. CDR3 nucleotides: TGCGCCAGCAGCGCCGGGGACAGACAGGCAGATGGCTACACCTTC. Variable domain in full (rest from reference TRBV5-1 and TRBJ1-2): KAGVTQTPRYLIKTRGQQVTLSCSPISGHRSVSWYQQTPGQGLQFLFEYFSETQRNKGNFPGRFSGRQFSNSRSEMNVSTLELGDSALYLCASSAGDRQADGYTFGSGTRLTVV.

This rearrangement joins TRBV2 to TRBJ1-2, with D unresolved. Per germline, CDR1 SNHLY and CDR2 FYNNEI. Between the trimmed V and J ends, which lost 5 bases and 2 bases, there was a span of 12 bases. This CDR3 has 14 residues. The CDR3 is CASSREGKNYGYTF. CDR3 coding DNA: TGTGCCAGCAGTAGGGAGGGAAAGAACTATGGCTACACCTTC.